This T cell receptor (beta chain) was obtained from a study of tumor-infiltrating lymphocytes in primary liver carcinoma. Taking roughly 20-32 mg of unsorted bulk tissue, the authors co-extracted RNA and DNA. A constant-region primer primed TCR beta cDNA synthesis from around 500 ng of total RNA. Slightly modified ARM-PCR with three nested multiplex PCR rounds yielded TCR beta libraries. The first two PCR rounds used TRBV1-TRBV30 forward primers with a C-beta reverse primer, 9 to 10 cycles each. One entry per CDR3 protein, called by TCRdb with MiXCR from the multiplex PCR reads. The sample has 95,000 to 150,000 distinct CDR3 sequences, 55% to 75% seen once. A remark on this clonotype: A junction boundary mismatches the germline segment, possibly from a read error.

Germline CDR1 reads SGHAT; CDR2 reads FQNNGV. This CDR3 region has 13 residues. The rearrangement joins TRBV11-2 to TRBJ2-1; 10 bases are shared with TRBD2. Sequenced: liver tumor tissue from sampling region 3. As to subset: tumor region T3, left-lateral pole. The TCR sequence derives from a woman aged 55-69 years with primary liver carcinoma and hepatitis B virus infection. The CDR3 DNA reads TGTGACAGCAGGCTAGCGGGAGTCGCTGAGCAGTTCTTC. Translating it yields CDSRLAGVAEQFF.